The 18 T cell receptor beta chains listed next were all sequenced from one sample in a study of T cell changes during pregnancy in multiple sclerosis. Produced via immunoSEQ multiplex PCR; TCRdb's table is partial and in-frame only. The sample records 24,000 or so clones, approximately 89% being singletons. This specimen consisted of CD8+ T cells from peripheral blood mononuclear cells, obtained in the first trimester of pregnancy. All receptors come from a female donor in good health, enrolled as a control in a pregnancy study.

The genes are TRBV4-3 and TRBJ2-7, with 7 bases identical to TRBD1. V trimming: 1 base; J trimming: 4 bases; junction bases outside the gene matches: 4. The CDR3 has 14 amino acids. Germline loops: CDR1 LGHNA, CDR2 YSLEER. CDR3 amino acids: CASSQGTGQYEQYF. Written as DNA, the CDR3 is TGCGCCAGCAGCCAAGGGACAGGCCAATACGAGCAGTACTTC.

V and J are TRBV28 and TRBJ2-7; no clear D gene. V was pared by 2 bases and J by 0 bases, with 8 bases between. This CDR3 has 14 amino acids. Looked up from germline, CDR1 is MDHEN and CDR2 is SYDVKM. The CDR3 sequence is CASSLQVSSYEQYF. CDR3 bases: TGTGCCAGCAGTTTACAGGTTAGCTCCTACGAGCAGTACTTC. Full variable domain (missing parts from reference TRBV28 and TRBJ2-7): DVKVTQSSRYLVKRTGEKVFLECVQDMDHENMFWYRQDPGLGLRLIYFSYDVKMKEKGDIPEGYSVSREKKERFSLILESASTNQTSMYLCASSLQVSSYEQYFGPGTRLTVT.

V usage is TRBV4-1 and J usage is TRBJ1-5, with 7 positions matching TRBD1. CDR3 size: 16 residues. Per germline, CDR1 MGHRA and CDR2 YSYEKL. Trimming took 1 base from V and 4 from J; bases not matched to a gene: 7. The CDR3, as DNA: TGCGCCAGCAGCCAAGTACCCGGACAGGCGAATCAGCCCCAGCATTTT. This gives the protein CASSQVPGQANQPQHF.

By sample fraction, this clone is medium-sized. The CDR3 here is CASSPLGTEETQYF. CDR3 bases: TGTGCCAGCAGTCCACTCGGGACAGAAGAGACCCAGTACTTC. The chain couples TRBV28 to TRBJ2-5, with 7 bases fitting TRBD1. This CDR3 is 14 amino acids long. J was trimmed by 3 bases and V by 5 bases; bases with no gene match: 6. Looked up from germline, CDR1 is MDHEN and CDR2 is SYDVKM.

The gene calls are TRBV6-5 and TRBJ2-7, with unresolved D. Germline V gene lookup returns CDR1 MNHEY and CDR2 SVGAGI. V lost 1 base to trimming and J lost 0 bases, with 10 bases between them. CDR3 length: 15 residues. The CDR3 is CASSYLASSSYEQYF. CDR3 DNA sequence: TGTGCCAGCAGTTACTTGGCCAGTTCCTCCTACGAGCAGTACTTC.

This sequence joins TRBV4-1 and TRBJ2-7; 11 bases agree with TRBD1. The V gene's germline CDR1 is MGHRA and CDR2 YSYEKL. With 5 bases clipped from V and 3 bases from J, the junction kept 6 bases outside the gene matches. The CDR3 has 15 amino acids. The CDR3 here is CASSSRTGGVYEQYF. CDR3 bases: TGCGCCAGCAGCTCACGGACAGGGGGCGTCTACGAGCAGTACTTC.

The CDR3 DNA follows: TGTGCCAGTACCCCCGGGACAGAGTCCTCCTACGAGCAGTACTTC. Amino acids: CASTPGTESSYEQYF. This sequence joins TRBV19 and TRBJ2-7, with TRBD1 matching 7 bases. Looked up from germline, CDR1 is LNHDA and CDR2 is SQIVND (reference sequence). V dropped 7 bases and J dropped 0; count of bases not matched to a gene: 9. The CDR3 is 15 amino acids.

The genes are TRBV11-2 and TRBJ2-7; a possible D gene is TRBD2 (6 bases). The germline gives CDR1 SGHAT, CDR2 FQNNGV. Deletions cut 5 bases from V and 0 bases from J, with 20 bases between. The CDR3 consists of 17 residues. The CDR3, as DNA: TGTGCCAGCAGCACAGGTCCCCCGGGGAGGAGCTCCTACGAGCAGTACTTC. Its protein product is CASSTGPPGRSSYEQYF.

The V and J genes are TRBV27 and TRBJ2-5, with 7 bases matching TRBD1. In germline, CDR1 is MNHEY, CDR2 SMNVEV (reference sequence). The CDR3 loop spans 15 amino acids. V was pared by 5 bases and J by 4 bases, with 10 bases of the junction left unmatched. CDR3 nucleotide sequence: TGTGCCAGCAGTACCTGGGAAGGGGGCTCAGAGACCCAGTACTTC. The encoded protein is CASSTWEGGSETQYF.

DNA of the CDR3: TGTGCCACCAGAGGACAGGGACACTACAATGAGCAGTTCTTC. Translated, it gives CATRGQGHYNEQFF. V and J are TRBV15 and TRBJ2-1; 8 bases agree with TRBD1. Trimming took 6 bases from V and 3 from J; bases not matched to a gene: 4. The CDR3 loop spans 14 amino acids. Germline V gene sequence: CDR1 LNHNV, CDR2 YYDKDF (reference sequence).

The chain has TRBV6-4 and TRBJ2-1; weak D call: TRBD1 (5 bases). CDR3 length: 15 amino acids. Trimming took off 2 bases at V and 6 bases at J, with 14 bases between the two ends. Per germline, CDR1 MRHNA and CDR2 SNTAGT. CDR3 DNA sequence: TGTGCCAGCAGTGACAGAGGAGAAGGGGCCAATGAGCAGTTCTTC. Translating it yields CASSDRGEGANEQFF.

The chain's CDR3 is CASSMTGVGQYF. The CDR3 region has the DNA TGTGCCAGCAGCATGACAGGGGTTGGGCAGTATTTT. The chain is built from TRBV7-9 and TRBJ2-3; 8 nucleotides agree with TRBD1. From germline, CDR1 is SEHNR and CDR2 FQNEAQ (reference sequence). This CDR3 region has 12 residues. With 5 bases clipped from V and 11 bases from J, the junction kept 6 bases outside the gene matches.

J is TRBJ1-4 and V is TRBV27; TRBD1 aligns across 8 bases. J lost 12 bases, V lost 7 bases, and 7 bases had no gene match. The CDR3 has 12 residues. Germline V gene lookup returns CDR1 MNHEY and CDR2 SMNVEV (reference sequence). The CDR3 protein is CASTDDRGQLFF. In nucleotides, the CDR3 is TGTGCCAGCACGGATGACAGGGGACAACTGTTTTTT.

This clone was counted once. This rearrangement joins TRBV11-2 to TRBJ2-7; D unclear. Germline CDR1 is SGHAT and CDR2 is FQNNGV. Trimming removed 0 bases from V and 5 bases from J, with 5 bases in between. The CDR3 spans 12 residues. In nucleotides, the CDR3 is TGTGCCAGCAGCTTAGATCGGGACGAGCAGTACTTC. Amino acids: CASSLDRDEQYF.

The sample holds one count of this clone. The chain recombines TRBV11-2 with TRBJ2-1; 8 bases line up with TRBD1. This CDR3 is built from 16 residues. V lost 1 base, J lost 4 bases, and 6 bases stayed unmatched. Per germline, CDR1 SGHAT and CDR2 FQNNGV. CDR3 DNA sequence: TGTGCCAGCAGCTTAGTGGGCCAGGGGGCGTACAATGAGCAGTTCTTC. Its protein product is CASSLVGQGAYNEQFF.

The V call is TRBV28, the J call TRBJ1-2, with D maybe TRBD1 (6 bases). The CDR3 length is 17 residues. Deletions cut 6 bases from V and 3 bases from J, with 23 bases between. The V gene's germline CDR1 is MDHEN and CDR2 SYDVKM. The CDR3 DNA reads as TGTGCCAGCAGCCTACACTCCGGGGGGGCGACCTACTATGGCTACACCTTC. Translating gives CASSLHSGGATYYGYTF.

The chain links TRBV19 to TRBJ1-5, with D possibly TRBD1 on 6 matching bases. The V end was cut by 5 bases, the J end by 3 bases, with 14 bases between. The CDR3 has 15 residues. Germline V gene data show CDR1 as LNHDA and CDR2 as SQIVND (reference sequence). The CDR3 DNA follows: TGTGCCAGTAGTCTCGTCGGGGGGCCCAATCAGCCCCAGCATTTT. It codes for CASSLVGGPNQPQHF.

CDR3 sequence reads: CASSMVEFIAGGYTF. As DNA, the CDR3 is TGTGCCAGTAGTATGGTAGAGTTTATCGCTGGTGGCTACACCTTC. The chain recombines TRBV19 with TRBJ1-2; D is unresolved. The V and J ends lost 3 bases and 7 bases respectively, with 18 bases between them. CDR3 length: 15 residues. Germline CDR1 and CDR2: LNHDA and SQIVND (reference sequence).